This record looks at one T cell receptor beta chain sequence and its context. Its antigen is still unknown. This entry belongs to a study of cytotoxic CD8 clonotypes in ibrutinib-treated CLL. Study at large: Patient counts were over 9 relapsed/refractory, some 14 treatment-naive and around 17 IGHV unmutated. Averaging across samples gave about 230,000 productive templates and around 90,000 productive rearrangements. Study-level points and caveats: The clonality rise at ibrutinib response reflected private clonotype expansion.

Using immunoSEQ multiplex PCR, the repertoire was profiled, and TCRdb retains in-frame clones only, with some absent. The sample has fewer than 90,000 clones; 86% are singletons. V lost 7 bases and J 1 base, leaving 14 bases between the germline ends. The germline CDR1 and CDR2 sequences are MDHEN and SYDVKM. The CDR3 runs 16 residues. The V call is TRBV28, the J call TRBJ2-6, with unresolved D. The specimen was PBMCs, collected before ibrutinib treatment. The TCR was taken from a human donor with chronic lymphocytic leukemia. Here the CDR3 DNA reads TGTGCCAGCATCGCGACGCTAGGATCTGGGGCCAACGTCCTGACTTTC. This encodes CASIATLGSGANVLTF.